Given below is one T cell receptor (beta chain) in context. Its target is not known. A much larger clone differs from this one at a single base, so this may be a read error. This sample was taken from a study of response to subunit inactivated influenza vaccine. The study, taken as a whole, reports: The authors offered the suggestion that each seasonal influenza vaccination recruits few new T cells.

TCRdb re-derived calls from the RT-PCR reads in MiXCR, one entry per CDR3 protein. Seen here are around 530,000 distinct CDR3 sequences, about 10% observed once, and the top ten hold approximately 10%. Germline values: CDR1 MNHEY, CDR2 SVGEGT. This CDR3 has 15 amino acids. The chain has TRBV6-2 or TRBV6-3 and TRBJ2-1; D not certain. Source: PBMCs from blood, taken on the day of vaccination. The source is a man aged 45-65 years who received an inactivated influenza vaccine. CDR3 protein: CASSYPLVSYSEQFF. The CDR3 nucleotides read TGTGCCAGCAGTTACCCCCTGGTATCCTACAGTGAGCAGTTCTTC.